This T cell receptor beta chain was identified in a study of shared clonotypes between healthy human individuals. Broader study findings: For naive CD4 cells, 4% to 5% of clonotypes were shared across a handful of donors.

The CDR3 runs to 13 residues. Germline lookup yields CDR1 SGHKS and CDR2 YYEKEE (reference sequence). The ends lost 0 bases at V and 11 bases at J; junction bases unmatched: 5. Profiled with immunoSEQ multiplex PCR; TCRdb holds only in-frame clones, not every one. This sample carries over a million clones, approximately 76% of them seen once, and the ten largest clones take about 1.5%. This clone appeared a few times. Its antigen is not identified. Healthy adults negative for HIV, lacking recent acute infections or vaccinations, served as donors. The sequenced material came from memory CD4+ T cells sorted from blood. Noted subset: CD45RA-negative fraction. This rearrangement joins TRBV5-5 to TRBJ1-5; the match to TRBD1 covers 7 bases. The source of this sequence is a man younger than 30 in good health. The CDR3 region is CASSLDRGQAQHF. As DNA, the CDR3 is TGTGCCAGCAGCTTGGACAGGGGACAAGCCCAGCATTTT.